The rows below give T cell receptor beta chains drawn from one sample of a study of T cells expressing NK-cell markers. Using the 5' RACE reads, TCRdb records one entry per CDR3 protein without DNA. Here the sample table reports over 150,000 distinct CDR3 sequences. Sequencing was carried out using blood T cells: a sorted CD56 or NKG2C T cell subset, CD4+ or CD8+ T cells, or bulk PBMC T cells (not recorded which). The origin of the receptors is a woman between 50 and 59 years old in good health. The CDR3 runs from the conserved cysteine through the conserved F or W.

v_gene: TRBV29-1
j_gene: TRBJ2-1
CDR3aa: CSVRQGLPYNEQFF

v_gene: TRBV20-1
j_gene: TRBJ2-5
CDR3aa: CSATDQETQYF

v_gene: TRBV7-2
j_gene: TRBJ1-1
CDR3aa: CASSPPGQRQAFF

v_gene: TRBV30
j_gene: TRBJ2-3
CDR3aa: CAWWAGGGSTDTQYF

v_gene: TRBV2
j_gene: TRBJ2-1
CDR3aa: CASSGTRGEQFF

v_gene: TRBV4-1
j_gene: TRBJ2-2
CDR3aa: CASSQVPGTTGELFF

v_gene: TRBV4-1
j_gene: TRBJ1-3
CDR3aa: CASSGGAGNTIYF

v_gene: TRBV6-5
j_gene: TRBJ2-7
CDR3aa: CASSRGLAGVNEQYF

v_gene: TRBV2
j_gene: TRBJ2-3
CDR3aa: CASYQAGDGTDTQYF

v_gene: TRBV5-1
j_gene: TRBJ2-2
CDR3aa: CASSFDLQDRDDGELFF

v_gene: TRBV6-4
j_gene: TRBJ2-1
CDR3aa: CASSTGTSGTRDFSEQFF

v_gene: TRBV13
j_gene: TRBJ2-1
CDR3aa: CASRAGGQGYNEQFF

v_gene: TRBV9
j_gene: TRBJ2-3
CDR3aa: CASSVEAGQTGADTQYF

v_gene: TRBV20-1
j_gene: TRBJ1-1
CDR3aa: CSARGGANTEAFF

v_gene: TRBV7-9
j_gene: TRBJ2-1
CDR3aa: CASSFRQGYYNEQFF

v_gene: TRBV6-1
j_gene: TRBJ2-7
CDR3aa: CASSESFYEQYF

v_gene: TRBV7-9
j_gene: TRBJ2-1
CDR3aa: CASSSSRDQGGNEQFF

v_gene: TRBV2
j_gene: TRBJ2-5
CDR3aa: CASSEAFQETQYF

v_gene: TRBV7-8
j_gene: TRBJ2-6
CDR3aa: CASSPRDRGSGANVLTF

v_gene: TRBV29-1
j_gene: TRBJ2-7
CDR3aa: CSVVGSAGEQYF

v_gene: TRBV24-1
j_gene: TRBJ2-3
CDR3aa: CATSDLGGIADTQYF

v_gene: TRBV11-2
j_gene: TRBJ2-1
CDR3aa: CASSLKSGDWDEQFF

v_gene: TRBV20-1
j_gene: TRBJ2-3
CDR3aa: CSARDLGDDTQYF

v_gene: TRBV4-1
j_gene: TRBJ2-1
CDR3aa: CASSQDIASGSYNEQFF

v_gene: TRBV2
j_gene: TRBJ2-1
CDR3aa: CASSDLTPTPYNEQFF

v_gene: TRBV20-1
j_gene: TRBJ2-1
CDR3aa: CSARVGEFYNEQFF

v_gene: TRBV12-3/TRBV12-4
j_gene: TRBJ1-5
CDR3aa: CASGLGLSNQPQHF

v_gene: TRBV9
j_gene: TRBJ2-2
CDR3aa: CASSERGLLVEELFF

v_gene: TRBV9
j_gene: TRBJ2-1
CDR3aa: CASSVELDGNEQFF

v_gene: TRBV14
j_gene: TRBJ2-7
CDR3aa: CASSPRAGSGVYERYF

v_gene: TRBV2
j_gene: TRBJ2-3
CDR3aa: CASSAARAVGTDTQYF

v_gene: TRBV4-1
j_gene: TRBJ2-5
CDR3aa: CASSPQWVETQYF

v_gene: TRBV6-5
j_gene: TRBJ2-7
CDR3aa: CASSYIQEGSYEQYF

v_gene: TRBV30
j_gene: TRBJ2-3
CDR3aa: CAWSTLAPDTQYF

v_gene: TRBV24-1
j_gene: TRBJ2-2
CDR3aa: CATMNAGTPNTGELFF

v_gene: TRBV7-9
j_gene: TRBJ1-2
CDR3aa: CASSGGTENYGYTF

v_gene: TRBV7-2
j_gene: TRBJ1-1
CDR3aa: CASSTNRVGTEAFF

v_gene: TRBV11-2
j_gene: TRBJ2-7
CDR3aa: CASTSLIGPNYEQYF

v_gene: TRBV6-2/TRBV6-3
j_gene: TRBJ2-5
CDR3aa: CASSYPDSSYQETQYF

v_gene: TRBV4-1
j_gene: TRBJ1-1
CDR3aa: CASSQEGGSDEAFF

v_gene: TRBV4-1
j_gene: TRBJ1-1
CDR3aa: CASSPTGMMNTEAFF

v_gene: TRBV6-5
j_gene: TRBJ2-4
CDR3aa: CASSPGLARRQYF